This T cell receptor (beta chain) was identified during a study of T-cell reconstitution after alpha-beta-depleted transplantation in children. Study conclusions and caveats: Reports say that about two months after transplant, the alpha-beta T cells came out of several hundred graft clones that had expanded.

Preparing the TCRbeta library involved the use of unique molecular identifiers. MiXCR, run by TCRdb on the PCR reads, gives a single entry per CDR3 protein. The sample contains 44,000 or so distinct CDR3 sequences, approximately 9.2% of which appear only once. This clonotype showed up many times. Its cognate antigen is unknown. The sequence was collected from a male patient between 2 and 15 years old who had a stem cell transplant for chronic granulomatous disease, so the T cells may come from the graft donor. The sequencing here drew on PBMCs, mostly from graft donor cells, taken 60 days after TCRalphabeta/CD19-depleted stem cell transplant.

Here the CDR3 reads CASSLEVGVLNTEAFF. In DNA, the CDR3 is TGCGCCAGCAGCTTGGAGGTAGGGGTCCTGAACACTGAAGCTTTCTTT. The chain uses TRBV5-1 and TRBJ1-1, with D tentatively TRBD1 (5 bases). Trimming removed 0 bases from V and 0 bases from J, with 12 bases in between. There are 16 residues in the CDR3. The germline V gene encodes CDR1 SGHRS and CDR2 YFSETQ. The full variable domain, completed using reference TRBV5-1 and TRBJ1-1, is KAGVTQTPRYLIKTRGQQVTLSCSPISGHRSVSWYQQTPGQGLQFLFEYFSETQRNKGNFPGRFSGRQFSNSRSEMNVSTLELGDSALYLCASSLEVGVLNTEAFFGQGTRLTVV.